The next 24 T cell receptor beta chains were all read from a single sample in a study of shared clonotypes between healthy human individuals. The naive CD8 population came from CD45RO-negative cells selected for CCR7, without terminally differentiated effector memory CD45RA+ cells. Assay used: immunoSEQ multiplex PCR; TCRdb lists only in-frame clones, some missing. The sample shows about 1,900,000 clones, less than 95% of them seen only once. The specimen sequenced was naive CD8+ T cells sorted from blood. All receptors come from a man aged 18 to 29 in good health.

V usage is TRBV5-8 and J usage is TRBJ1-2; a possible D gene is TRBD1 (6 bases). V lost 4 bases, J lost 4 bases, and 11 bases lay in between. CDR1 is SGHTS and CDR2 is YDEGEE in the germline V gene. The CDR3 runs 13 residues. This CDR3 reads CASSHREGYGYTF. The CDR3 DNA is TGTGCCAGCAGCCACAGGGAGGGCTATGGCTACACCTTC.

As concerns this clone: This sample also contains other DNA sequences that code for the same CDR3. The V call is TRBV30, the J call TRBJ1-1; unclear D gene. From germline, CDR1 is GTSNPN and CDR2 SVGIG (reference sequence). The CDR3 has 12 amino acids. V lost 1 base and J lost 1, with 4 bases in between. CDR3 DNA: TGTGCCTGGAGTGAGGGGAACACTGAAGCTTTCTTT. Protein product: CAWSEGNTEAFF.

Concerning this clone: The sample contains more than one DNA sequence encoding this CDR3. The genes are TRBV6-5 and TRBJ2-7; the D is unclear. The CDR3 totals 13 residues. Trimming left V 2 bases short and J 0 bases short, with 5 bases between. Germline V gives CDR1 MNHEY, CDR2 SVGAGI. The CDR3 loop reads CASSYASSYEQYF. CDR3 DNA sequence: TGTGCCAGCAGTTACGCAAGCTCCTACGAGCAGTACTTC.

The chain links TRBV13 to TRBJ1-2; possibly TRBD1 for D (5 bases). Germline V gives CDR1 PRHDT, CDR2 FYEKMQ (reference sequence). With 2 bases removed from V and 1 base from J, the gap between germline ends came to 11 bases. There are 15 residues in the CDR3. The CDR3 region is CASSLQGNGNYGYTF. CDR3 coding DNA: TGTGCCAGCAGCTTACAGGGTAATGGTAACTATGGCTACACCTTC.

This sequence joins TRBV11-2 and TRBJ2-7, with D uncertain. Trimming took off 4 bases at V and 4 bases at J, with 11 bases between the two ends. The CDR3 is 13 residues long. Looked up from germline, CDR1 is SGHAT and CDR2 is FQNNGV. CDR3 nucleotide sequence: TGTGCCAGCAGCTCCCCCCCCCAATACGAGCAGTACTTC. Amino acids: CASSSPPQYEQYF.

V gene TRBV4-1 combines with J gene TRBJ1-3; no definite D call. V lost 0 bases and J lost 4, with 10 bases in between. This CDR3 is 15 amino acids long. Germline V gene data show CDR1 as MGHRA and CDR2 as YSYEKL. Here the CDR3 DNA reads TGCGCCAGCAGCCAAGATTCTAGGCTAGGAAACACCATATATTTT. Its protein is CASSQDSRLGNTIYF.

The J gene is TRBJ2-7, the V gene TRBV27; D perhaps matches TRBD1 (5 bases). The V end was cut by 0 bases, the J end by 0 bases, with 12 bases between. CDR3 size: 16 residues. Germline CDR1 and CDR2: MNHEY and SMNVEV (reference sequence). The DNA of the CDR3 is TGTGCCAGCAGTTTATCCGTTGGCGACAGCTCCTACGAGCAGTACTTC. It translates to CASSLSVGDSSYEQYF.

Only one count was recorded for this clone. V usage is TRBV27 and J usage is TRBJ1-5; TRBD1 matches at 7 bases. The CDR3 spans 14 residues. The junction had 7 bases not matched to a gene; V was cut back by 5 bases and J by 6 bases. The V gene's germline CDR1 is MNHEY and CDR2 SMNVEV (reference sequence). The CDR3 sequence: CASSPGTVGQPQHF. CDR3 DNA sequence: TGTGCCAGCAGTCCGGGGACAGTCGGTCAGCCCCAGCATTTT.

CDR3 DNA: TGTGCCAGTAGTATCGAGCTCCCAATGGGTCCCGATACGCAGTATTTT. Its translation: CASSIELPMGPDTQYF. This chain links TRBV19 with TRBJ2-3; no clear D. Germline CDR1 reads LNHDA; CDR2 reads SQIVND (reference sequence). This CDR3 contains 16 residues. V shed 3 bases and J shed 6 bases, with 19 bases lying between them.

J is TRBJ1-1 and V is TRBV19, with 8 bases identical to TRBD1. Germline V gene data show CDR1 as LNHDA and CDR2 as SQIVND (reference sequence). This CDR3 spans 17 amino acids. With 7 bases clipped from V and 3 bases from J, the junction kept 16 bases outside the gene matches. CDR3 in amino acids: CASNTQGALPPDTEAFF. The CDR3 DNA sequence: TGTGCCAGTAACACCCAGGGGGCCCTCCCACCGGACACTGAAGCTTTCTTT.

V is TRBV5-4 and J is TRBJ2-7; no clear D. The CDR3 runs to 15 residues. The germline V and J ends were trimmed by 3 bases and 7 bases, with 20 bases remaining between them. CDR1 and CDR2 from the germline V gene are SGHNT and YYREEE (reference sequence). CDR3 amino acids: CASSYLPEISREQYF. Written as DNA, the CDR3 is TGTGCCAGCAGCTACCTACCAGAGATTTCGCGGGAGCAGTACTTC.

The rearrangement joins TRBV7-9 to TRBJ1-1; 10 nucleotides match TRBD1. From germline, CDR1 is SEHNR and CDR2 FQNEAQ (reference sequence). Trimming took 5 bases from V and 3 from J; bases not matched to a gene: 12. The CDR3 sequence is 17 residues long. CDR3 in DNA: TGTGCCAGCAGCCCTCCATTGGGACAGGGGCCCTACACTGAAGCTTTCTTT. Protein sequence: CASSPPLGQGPYTEAFF.

The rearrangement links TRBV5-4 to TRBJ1-2; no clear D gene. The CDR3 runs 14 residues. V lost 3 bases and J 0 bases, leaving 9 bases between the germline ends. The germline gives CDR1 SGHNT, CDR2 YYREEE (reference sequence). The CDR3 DNA follows: TGTGCCAGCAGCTCCCGGGAGACTAACTATGGCTACACCTTC. Its protein product is CASSSRETNYGYTF.

The V gene is TRBV19, the J gene TRBJ1-6, with a possible D match to TRBD1 (5 bases). V lost 5 bases and J 7 bases, leaving 15 bases between the germline ends. CDR3 size: 15 residues. The V gene's germline CDR1 is LNHDA and CDR2 SQIVND (reference sequence). DNA of the CDR3: TGTGCCAGTAGTCCCCCAGGGATCGCAAATTCACCCCTCCACTTT. Protein: CASSPPGIANSPLHF.

V gene TRBV5-8 combines with J gene TRBJ2-2, with D perhaps TRBD2 (6 bases). Per the germline V gene, CDR1 is SGHTS and CDR2 is YDEGEE. The CDR3 is 12 residues long. With 3 bases removed from V and 7 bases from J, the gap between germline ends came to 7 bases. The DNA for the CDR3 is TGTGCCAGCAGCTCGGGGGTCGGGGAGCTGTTTTTT. It codes for CASSSGVGELFF. The variable domain in full, completed from reference TRBV5-8 and TRBJ2-2, reads EAGVTQSPTHLIKTRGQQATLRCSPISGHTSVYWYQQALGLGLQFLLWYDEGEERNRGNFPPRFSGRQFPNYSSELNVNALELEDSALYLCASSSGVGELFFGEGSRLTVL.

V and J are TRBV7-8 and TRBJ2-7; possibly TRBD1 for D (5 bases). V was clipped by 2 bases and J by 7 bases, with 12 bases between them. The CDR3 loop spans 13 amino acids. CDR1 is SGHVS and CDR2 is FQNEAQ in the germline V gene. The CDR3: CASSLSTRQEQYF. The DNA for the CDR3 is TGTGCCAGCAGCTTATCAACCCGACAGGAGCAGTACTTC. Looking up the rest from reference TRBV7-8 and TRBJ2-7 gives the full variable domain: GAGVSQSPRYKVAKRGQDVALRCDPISGHVSLFWYQQALGQGPEFLTYFQNEAQLDKSGLPSDRFFAERPEGSVSTLKIQRTQQEDSAVYLCASSLSTRQEQYFGPGTRLTVT.

The chain links TRBV7-9 to TRBJ2-7, with D tentatively TRBD2 (6 bases). CDR1 and CDR2 from the germline V gene are SEHNR and FQNEAQ (reference sequence). The CDR3 extends over 15 amino acids. V lost 4 bases and J 4 bases, leaving 17 bases between the germline ends. The CDR3 sequence is CASSYPPGRYYEQYF. Here the CDR3 DNA reads TGTGCCAGCAGCTACCCGCCAGGGAGGTATTACGAGCAGTACTTC.

This chain uses TRBV5-6 with TRBJ1-1, with D perhaps matching TRBD1 (6 bases). V lost 0 bases and J lost 3, with 15 bases in between. This CDR3 region has 16 residues. Germline-derived CDR1 and CDR2 are SGHDT and YYEEEE. The CDR3 DNA reads as TGTGCCAGCAGCTTGGCGATTTGGGGGCAGGACACTGAAGCTTTCTTT. Translated: CASSLAIWGQDTEAFF.

For the CDR3, the DNA is TGTGCCAGTACCCTGACTAGCGGGAGTTTGAATGAGCAGTTCTTC. The encoded protein is CASTLTSGSLNEQFF. The chain couples TRBV19 to TRBJ2-1, with 12 bases identical to TRBD2. The J segment lost 7 bases and the V segment lost 7 bases, leaving 8 bases of the junction unmatched. The CDR3 has 15 amino acids. From germline, CDR1 is LNHDA and CDR2 SQIVND (reference sequence). The full variable domain, rest sourced from reference TRBV19 and TRBJ2-1, is DGGITQSPKYLFRKEGQNVTLSCEQNLNHDAMYWYRQDPGQGLRLIYYSQIVNDFQKGDIAEGYSVSREKKESFPLTVTSAQKNPTAFYLCASTLTSGSLNEQFFGPGTRLTVL.

V and J are TRBV4-1 and TRBJ2-7, with D unresolved. This CDR3 comprises 14 residues. Germline values: CDR1 MGHRA, CDR2 YSYEKL. The V gene lost 0 bases and the J gene lost 3 bases, with 9 bases spanning the gap. The DNA for the CDR3 is TGCGCCAGCAGCCAAGAGCAACACCTCTACGAGCAGTACTTC. It translates to CASSQEQHLYEQYF.

This clone turned up a few times. The chain is built from TRBV21-1 and TRBJ2-2; TRBD1, as called in the table, went unchecked against the DNA. TRBV21-1 is described as a pseudogene. This CDR3 has 16 amino acids. The CDR3 loop is CASSIRRQANTGELFF. The CDR3 DNA sequence: TGTGCCAGCAGCATCAGGCGACAGGCGAACACCGGGGAGCTGTTTTTT.

The CDR3 here is CASTYGTNTGELFF. The CDR3, as DNA: TGTGCCAGCACATACGGGACGAACACCGGGGAGCTGTTTTTT. The chain is built from TRBV27 and TRBJ2-2, with D possibly being TRBD2 (5 bases). The CDR3 is 14 amino acids. Germline V lookup: CDR1 MNHEY, CDR2 SMNVEV (reference sequence). Trimming cost V 7 bases and J 0 bases, with 9 bases left between them.

This chain joins TRBV28 and TRBJ1-1, with 7 bases matching TRBD1. The CDR3 runs to 14 residues. Germline trimming cut 3 bases from V and 4 bases from J; bases unmatched to any gene: 5. Germline CDR1 and CDR2: MDHEN and SYDVKM. Here the CDR3 DNA reads TGTGCCAGCAGTTTTAGGGGGCAGGGCACTGAAGCTTTCTTT. It translates to CASSFRGQGTEAFF.

The CDR3 here is CASTLSGGNEQFF. The CDR3 region has the DNA TGTGCCAGCACTCTATCTGGGGGGAATGAGCAGTTCTTC. The chain recombines TRBV27 with TRBJ2-1, with D possibly being TRBD2 (6 bases). The CDR3 runs 13 residues. The germline V gene has CDR1 MNHEY and CDR2 SMNVEV (reference sequence). Trimming removed 7 bases from V and 7 bases from J, with 14 bases in between.